The sequence of this TCR beta chain was determined in a study of beta chain features in type 1 diabetes. Points from the study as a whole: Among patients, naive, central memory and Treg TCRB repertoires appeared more similar than among healthy donors.

Post-sort purity exceeded 98% for all sorted populations. As for this clone: Its antigen is not identified.

TCRB transcripts that were expressed got sequenced, as all of the isolated RNA had been reverse transcribed. Libraries were prepared by immunoSEQ multiplex PCR; TCRdb keeps only in-frame clonotypes and omits some of them. The sample consists of 450,000 or so clones, over 10% of them appearing once. The ends lost 3 bases at V and 3 bases at J; junction bases unmatched: 7. The germline V gene has CDR1 SQVTM and CDR2 ANQGSEA. This CDR3 region has 15 residues. The sequenced sample consisted of naive CD4+ T cells from blood. The V call is TRBV29-1, the J call TRBJ1-2; the match to TRBD1 covers 10 bases. The clonotype comes from a woman younger than 30 in good health. CDR3 nucleotide sequence: TGCAGCGTTGATTTGGGACAGGGGAGGTACTATGGCTACACCTTC. Translating gives CSVDLGQGRYYGYTF.